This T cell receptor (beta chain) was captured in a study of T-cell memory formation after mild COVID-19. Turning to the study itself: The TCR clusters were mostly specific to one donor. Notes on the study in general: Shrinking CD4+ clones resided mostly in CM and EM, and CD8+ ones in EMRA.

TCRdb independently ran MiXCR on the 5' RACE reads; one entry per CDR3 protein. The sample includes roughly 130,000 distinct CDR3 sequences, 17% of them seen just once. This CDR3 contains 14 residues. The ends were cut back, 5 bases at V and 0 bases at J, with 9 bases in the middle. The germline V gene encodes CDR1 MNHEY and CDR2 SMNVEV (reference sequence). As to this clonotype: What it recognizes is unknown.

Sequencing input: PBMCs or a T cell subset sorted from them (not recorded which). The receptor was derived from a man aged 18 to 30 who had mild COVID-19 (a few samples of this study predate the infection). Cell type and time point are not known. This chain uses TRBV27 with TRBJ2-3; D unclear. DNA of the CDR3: TGTGCCAGCAGTATATACTCTAGCACAGATACGCAGTATTTT. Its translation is CASSIYSSTDTQYF.